This TCR beta chain was identified during a study of blood T cells in healthy people across ages. Primed by a sample-barcoded 5' primer and a J-beta primer mix, a second PCR proceeded for about 6 to 11 cycles. Each of the samples gave a minimum of 2.5 million paired-end reads that contained CDR3. MiXCR, applied by TCRdb to the 5' RACE reads, yields one record per CDR3 protein. The sample has about 1.8 million distinct CDR3 sequences, around 48% seen once; the top ten hold 2% to 2.5%. Germline loops: CDR1 LGHNT, CDR2 FRNRAP. The CDR3 is 14 residues long. The trim removed 7 bases at V and 2 bases at J, leaving 6 bases unmatched.

The TCR sequence derives from a woman aged 40 to 50 in good health. The specimen sequenced was blood. The chain couples TRBV12-5 to TRBJ2-7, with 9 bases matching TRBD2. In DNA, the CDR3 is TGTGCTAGTGCCCCTAGCGGGGCGACCTACGAGCAGTACTTC. Amino acid sequence: CASAPSGATYEQYF.